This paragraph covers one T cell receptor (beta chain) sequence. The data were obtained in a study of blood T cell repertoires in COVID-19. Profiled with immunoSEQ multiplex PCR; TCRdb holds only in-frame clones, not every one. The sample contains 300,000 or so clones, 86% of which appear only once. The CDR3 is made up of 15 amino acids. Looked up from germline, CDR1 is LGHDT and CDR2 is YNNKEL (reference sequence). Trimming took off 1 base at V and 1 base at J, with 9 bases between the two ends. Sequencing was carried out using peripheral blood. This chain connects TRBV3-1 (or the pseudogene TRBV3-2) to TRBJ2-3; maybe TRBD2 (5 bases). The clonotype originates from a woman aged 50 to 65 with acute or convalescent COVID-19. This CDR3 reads CASSQGVSGTDTQYF. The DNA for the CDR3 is TGTGCCAGCAGCCAAGGGGTTAGCGGCACAGATACGCAGTATTTT.